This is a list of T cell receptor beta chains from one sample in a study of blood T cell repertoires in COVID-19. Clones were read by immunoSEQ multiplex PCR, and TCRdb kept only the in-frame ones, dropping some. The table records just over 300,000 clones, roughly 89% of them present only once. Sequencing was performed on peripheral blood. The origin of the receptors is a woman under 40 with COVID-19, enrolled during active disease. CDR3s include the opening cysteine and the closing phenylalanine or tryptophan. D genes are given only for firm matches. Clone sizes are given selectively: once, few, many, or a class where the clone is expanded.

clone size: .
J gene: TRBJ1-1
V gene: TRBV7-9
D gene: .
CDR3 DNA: TGTGCCAGCAGCGGGACATCAAGAACTGAAGCTTTCTTT
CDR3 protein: CASSGTSRTEAFF

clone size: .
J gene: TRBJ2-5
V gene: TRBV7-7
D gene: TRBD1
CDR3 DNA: TGTGCCAGCAGCTTCCGCCGGGACAGCCCGGGTGAGACCCAGTACTTC
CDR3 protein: CASSFRRDSPGETQYF

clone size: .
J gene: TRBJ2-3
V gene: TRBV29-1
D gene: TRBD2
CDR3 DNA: TGCAGCGTTGAACGGTTGACGGGGGGGCCTCCAGATACGCAGTATTTT
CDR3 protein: CSVERLTGGPPDTQYF

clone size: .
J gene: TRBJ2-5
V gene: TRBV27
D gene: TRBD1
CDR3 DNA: TGTGCCAGCAGTCTTCTCCAGGACAGGGAAGAGACCCAGTACTTC
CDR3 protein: CASSLLQDREETQYF

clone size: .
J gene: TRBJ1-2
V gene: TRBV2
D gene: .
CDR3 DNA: TGTGCCAGCAGTGGACACCTTTTCTATGGCTACACCTTC
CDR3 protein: CASSGHLFYGYTF

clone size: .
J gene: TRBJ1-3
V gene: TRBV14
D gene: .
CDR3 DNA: TGTGCCAGCAGCCAGATACAGGGCGGATCTGGAAACACCATATATTTT
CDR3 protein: CASSQIQGGSGNTIYF

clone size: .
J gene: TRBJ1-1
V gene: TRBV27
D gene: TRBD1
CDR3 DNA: TGTGCCAGCAAACGTAGTAGGACAGGGAACACTGAAGCTTTCTTT
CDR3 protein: CASKRSRTGNTEAFF

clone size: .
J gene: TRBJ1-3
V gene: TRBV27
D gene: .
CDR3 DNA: TGTGCCAGCAGTATGCGGGCCCTACGCTCCCCTGGAAACACCATATATTTT
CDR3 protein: CASSMRALRSPGNTIYF

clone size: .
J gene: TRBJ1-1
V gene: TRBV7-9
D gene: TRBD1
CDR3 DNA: TGTGCCAGCAGCGAAGACAGGGGAAGTACTGAAGCTTTCTTT
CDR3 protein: CASSEDRGSTEAFF

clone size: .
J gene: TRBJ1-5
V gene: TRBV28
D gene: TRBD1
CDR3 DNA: TGTGCCAGTTACAGGGGCCACTTGTACAATCAGCCCCAGCATTTT
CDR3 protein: CASYRGHLYNQPQHF

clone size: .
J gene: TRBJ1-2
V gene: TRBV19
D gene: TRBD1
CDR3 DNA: TGTGCCAGTAGTATGGAAGTGGGACAGGGGTACTATGGCTACACCTTC
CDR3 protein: CASSMEVGQGYYGYTF

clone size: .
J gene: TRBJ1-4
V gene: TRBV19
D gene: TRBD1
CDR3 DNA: TGTGCCAGTAAACAGGGGAATGAAAAACTGTTTTTT
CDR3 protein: CASKQGNEKLFF

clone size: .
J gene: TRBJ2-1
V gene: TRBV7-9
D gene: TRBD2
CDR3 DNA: TGTGCCAGCAGCTTAGCGGCTAGCGGGGGCAATGAGCAGTTCTTC
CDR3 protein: CASSLAASGGNEQFF

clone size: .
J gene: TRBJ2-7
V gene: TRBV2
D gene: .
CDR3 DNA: TGTGCCAGCAGTGATGGGGCCTCCTACGAGCAGTACTTC
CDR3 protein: CASSDGASYEQYF

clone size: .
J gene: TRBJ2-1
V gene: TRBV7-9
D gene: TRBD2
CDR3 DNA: TGTGCCAGCAGCTTTTTAAGCGGGGGCGAACGGACGTCGCAGTTCTTC
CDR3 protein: CASSFLSGGERTSQFF

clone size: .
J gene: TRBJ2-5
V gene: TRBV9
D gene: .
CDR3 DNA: TGTGCCAGCAGTGAGGATAGCCAGGGAAAGACCCAGTACTTC
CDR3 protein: CASSEDSQGKTQYF

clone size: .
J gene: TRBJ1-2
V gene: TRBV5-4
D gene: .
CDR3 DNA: TGTGCCAGCAGCTTGATGGGGAGCATTAACTATGGCTACACCTTC
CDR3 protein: CASSLMGSINYGYTF

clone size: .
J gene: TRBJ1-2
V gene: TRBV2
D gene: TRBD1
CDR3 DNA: TGTGCCAACCGTCCCGGGACAGGGCCGCGGGGTTATGGCTACACCTTC
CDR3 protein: CANRPGTGPRGYGYTF

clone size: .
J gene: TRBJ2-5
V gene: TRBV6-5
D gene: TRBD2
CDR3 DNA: TGTGCCAGCAGCGGTAGCGGGGCGAAAGAGACCCAGTACTTC
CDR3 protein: CASSGSGAKETQYF

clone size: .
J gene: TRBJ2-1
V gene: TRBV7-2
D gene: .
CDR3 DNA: TGTGCCAGCAGCTTTGGGCAGGGGAGTAGGGATGAGCAGTTCTTC
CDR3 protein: CASSFGQGSRDEQFF

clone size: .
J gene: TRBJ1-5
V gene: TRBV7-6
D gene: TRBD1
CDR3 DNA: TGTGCCAGCAGCTTAGGAGACAGGGGTGATCAGCCCCAGCATTTT
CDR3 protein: CASSLGDRGDQPQHF

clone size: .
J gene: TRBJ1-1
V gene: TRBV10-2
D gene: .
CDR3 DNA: TGCGCCAGCAGCTCGACAGGAGTGAACACTGAAGCTTTCTTT
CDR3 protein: CASSSTGVNTEAFF

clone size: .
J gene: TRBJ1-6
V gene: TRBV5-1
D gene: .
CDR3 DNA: TGCGCCAGCAGCGCGAGCTCCTATAATTCACCCCTCCACTTT
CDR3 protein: CASSASSYNSPLHF

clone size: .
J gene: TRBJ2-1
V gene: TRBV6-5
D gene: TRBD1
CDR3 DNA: TGTGCCAGCAGTTACTCGACAGGGGCTGGGAATGAGCAGTTCTTC
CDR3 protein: CASSYSTGAGNEQFF

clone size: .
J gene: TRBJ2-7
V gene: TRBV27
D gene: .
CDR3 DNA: TGTGCCAGCAGTTTCGGGATAACCTACGAGCAGTACTTC
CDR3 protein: CASSFGITYEQYF

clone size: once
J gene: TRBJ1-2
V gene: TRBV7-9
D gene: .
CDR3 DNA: TGTGCCAGCAGCTCCCCCCAGGGTCATGGCTACACCTTC
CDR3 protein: CASSSPQGHGYTF

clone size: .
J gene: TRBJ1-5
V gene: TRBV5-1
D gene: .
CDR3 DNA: TGCGCCAGCAGCTTGAGGGGGGGTGGTCAGCCCCAGCATTTT
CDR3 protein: CASSLRGGGQPQHF

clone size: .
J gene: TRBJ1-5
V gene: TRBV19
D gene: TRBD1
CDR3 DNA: TGTGCCAGTAGTACCCCGGGACAGGGCCGTAATCAGCCCCAGCATTTT
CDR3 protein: CASSTPGQGRNQPQHF

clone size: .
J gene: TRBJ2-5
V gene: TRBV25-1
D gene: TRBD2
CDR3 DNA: TGTGCCAGCAGTGAATTCGGGGGACTAGCGGAAGAGACCCAGTACTTC
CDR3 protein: CASSEFGGLAEETQYF

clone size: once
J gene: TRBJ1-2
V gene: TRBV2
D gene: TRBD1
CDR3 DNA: TGTGCCAGCTTGTTAACAGGGGGCCAGGGCTACACCTTC
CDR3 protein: CASLLTGGQGYTF

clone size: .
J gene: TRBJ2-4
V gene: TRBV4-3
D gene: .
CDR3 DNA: TGCGCCAGCAGCCAAGCCTTCCCTTCGTCCAAAAACATTCAGTACTTC
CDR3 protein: CASSQAFPSSKNIQYF

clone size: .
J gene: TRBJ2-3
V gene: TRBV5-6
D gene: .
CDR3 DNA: TGTGCCAGCAGCCGGCGGCCCAGCGAAGATACGCAGTATTTT
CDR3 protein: CASSRRPSEDTQYF

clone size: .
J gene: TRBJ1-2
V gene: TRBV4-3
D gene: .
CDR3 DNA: TGCGCCAGCAGCGACCGGGACACGGAGCCCTATGGCTACACCTTC
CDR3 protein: CASSDRDTEPYGYTF

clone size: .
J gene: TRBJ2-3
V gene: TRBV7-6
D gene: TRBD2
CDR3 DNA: TGTGCCAGCAGCTTAGAGGGCCTCGGGGGGAGCACAGATACGCAGTATTTT
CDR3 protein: CASSLEGLGGSTDTQYF

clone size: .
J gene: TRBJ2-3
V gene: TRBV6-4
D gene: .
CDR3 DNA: TGTGCCAGCAGTGAACACTACAGCACAGATACGCAGTATTTT
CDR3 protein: CASSEHYSTDTQYF

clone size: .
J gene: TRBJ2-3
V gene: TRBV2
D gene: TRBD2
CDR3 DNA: TGTGCCAGCAGTGAAGGGACTAGCGCTTGGACAGATACGCAGTATTTT
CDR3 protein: CASSEGTSAWTDTQYF

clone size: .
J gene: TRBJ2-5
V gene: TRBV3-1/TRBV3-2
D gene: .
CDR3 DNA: TGTGCCAGCAGTTCTTGGGGAGCAAGAGAAACCCAGTACTTC
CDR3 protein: CASSSWGARETQYF

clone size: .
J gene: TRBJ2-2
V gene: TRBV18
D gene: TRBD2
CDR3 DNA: TGTGCCAGCTCACCATTCGGGGGGGCGAACACCGGGGAGCTGTTTTTT
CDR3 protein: CASSPFGGANTGELFF

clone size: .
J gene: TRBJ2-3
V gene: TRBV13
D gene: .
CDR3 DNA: TGTGCCAGCAGCTTGCGTTTAAGGGGAGGTACAGATACGCAGTATTTT
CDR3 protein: CASSLRLRGGTDTQYF

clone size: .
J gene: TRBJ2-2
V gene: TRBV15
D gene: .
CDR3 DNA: TGTGCCACCAGCAGTCGAGGGCCGGGGGAGCTGTTTTTT
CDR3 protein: CATSSRGPGELFF

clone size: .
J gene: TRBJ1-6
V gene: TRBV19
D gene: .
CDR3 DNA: TGTGCCAGTAGGTCTGACAGGCTATCCTATAATTCACCCCTCCACTTT
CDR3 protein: CASRSDRLSYNSPLHF

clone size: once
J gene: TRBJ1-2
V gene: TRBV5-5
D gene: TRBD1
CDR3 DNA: TGTGCCAGCAGCTTGGATGGGACAGATCAGAGTGATGGCTACACCTTC
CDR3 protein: CASSLDGTDQSDGYTF

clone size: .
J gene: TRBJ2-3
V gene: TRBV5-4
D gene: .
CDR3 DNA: TGTGCCAGCAGCCCCGACCCGGGGGCAGATACGCAGTATTTT
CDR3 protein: CASSPDPGADTQYF

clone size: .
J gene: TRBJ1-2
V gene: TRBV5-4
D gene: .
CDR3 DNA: TGTGCCAGCAGCTTGGCCATCAGCTATGGCTACACCTTC
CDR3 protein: CASSLAISYGYTF

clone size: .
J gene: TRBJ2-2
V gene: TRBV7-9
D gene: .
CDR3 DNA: TGTGCCTTCGAAGGACAGTACACCGGGGAGCTGTTTTTT
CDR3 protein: CAFEGQYTGELFF

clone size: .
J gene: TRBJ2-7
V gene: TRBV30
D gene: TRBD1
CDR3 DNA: TGTGCCTGGAGTACCGGGACAGGTGCCTACGAGCAGTACTTC
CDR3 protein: CAWSTGTGAYEQYF

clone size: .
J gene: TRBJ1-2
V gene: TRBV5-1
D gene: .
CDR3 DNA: TGCGCCAGCAGCTTCTCAAGTGCGGGGGATGGCTACACCTTC
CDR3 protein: CASSFSSAGDGYTF

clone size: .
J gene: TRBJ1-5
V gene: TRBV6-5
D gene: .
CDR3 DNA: TGTGCCGCCCGTGTACAGGGTAGCAATCAGCCCCAGCATTTT
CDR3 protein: CAARVQGSNQPQHF

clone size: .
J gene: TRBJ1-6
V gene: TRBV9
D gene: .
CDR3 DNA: TGTGCCAGCAGCCGACTCAGGGGCGTCTCCTATAATTCACCCCTCCACTTT
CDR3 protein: CASSRLRGVSYNSPLHF

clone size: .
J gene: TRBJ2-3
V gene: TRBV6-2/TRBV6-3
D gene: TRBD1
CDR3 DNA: TGTGCCAGCAGTTACTCCTGGGGACAGAAGAGAGATACGCAGTATTTT
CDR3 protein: CASSYSWGQKRDTQYF

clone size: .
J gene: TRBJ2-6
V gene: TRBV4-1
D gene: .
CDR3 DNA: TGCGCCAGCAGCCAAGAAGGCTCCTCAGAACTAATCCGATGGGGGGCCAACGTCCTGACTTTC
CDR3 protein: CASSQEGSSELIRWGANVLTF

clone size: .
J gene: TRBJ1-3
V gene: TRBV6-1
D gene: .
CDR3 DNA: TGTGCCAGCAGTGCGACAGGAGAGACCTCTGGAAACACCATATATTTT
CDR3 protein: CASSATGETSGNTIYF

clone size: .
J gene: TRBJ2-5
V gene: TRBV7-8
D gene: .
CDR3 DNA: TGTGCCAGCACCTTAGGGGCCTATCAAGAGACCCAGTACTTC
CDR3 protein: CASTLGAYQETQYF

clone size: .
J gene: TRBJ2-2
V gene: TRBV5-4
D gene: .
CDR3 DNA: TGTGCCAGCAGCCCCAGGGGCGGGCGCACCGGGGAGCTGTTTTTT
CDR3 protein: CASSPRGGRTGELFF

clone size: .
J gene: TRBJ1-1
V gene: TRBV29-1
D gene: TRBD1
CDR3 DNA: TGCAGCGTTGAAGGACAGGGAGGTTGGGGCACTGAAGCTTTCTTT
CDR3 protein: CSVEGQGGWGTEAFF